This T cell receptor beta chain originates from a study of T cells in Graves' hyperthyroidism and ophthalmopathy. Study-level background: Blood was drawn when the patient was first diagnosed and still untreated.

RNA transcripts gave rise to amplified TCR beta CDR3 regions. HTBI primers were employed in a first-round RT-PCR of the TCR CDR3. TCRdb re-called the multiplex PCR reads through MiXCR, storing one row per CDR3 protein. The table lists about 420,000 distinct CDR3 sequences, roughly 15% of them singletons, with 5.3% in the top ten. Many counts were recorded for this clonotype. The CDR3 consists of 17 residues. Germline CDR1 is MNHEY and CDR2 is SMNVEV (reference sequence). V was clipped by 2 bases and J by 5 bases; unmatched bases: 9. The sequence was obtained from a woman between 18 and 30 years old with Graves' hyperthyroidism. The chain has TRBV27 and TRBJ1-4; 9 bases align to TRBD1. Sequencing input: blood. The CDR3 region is CASSLRPTGTGNEKLFF. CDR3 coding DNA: TGTGCCAGCAGTTTAAGGCCTACCGGGACAGGGAATGAAAAACTGTTTTTT.